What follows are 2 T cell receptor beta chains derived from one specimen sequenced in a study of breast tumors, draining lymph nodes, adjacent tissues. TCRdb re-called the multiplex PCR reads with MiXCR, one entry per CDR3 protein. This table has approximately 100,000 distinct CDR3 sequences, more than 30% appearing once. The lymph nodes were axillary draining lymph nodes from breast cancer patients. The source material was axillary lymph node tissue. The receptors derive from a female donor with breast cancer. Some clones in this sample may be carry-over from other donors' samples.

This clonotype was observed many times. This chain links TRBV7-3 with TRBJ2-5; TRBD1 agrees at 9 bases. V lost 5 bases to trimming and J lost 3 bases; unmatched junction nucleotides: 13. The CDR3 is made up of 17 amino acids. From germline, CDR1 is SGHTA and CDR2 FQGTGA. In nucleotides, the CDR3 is TGTGCCAGCAGCCGACAGGGGGGAAGGGGGGTAGAAGAGACCCAGTACTTC. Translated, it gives CASSRQGGRGVEETQYF.

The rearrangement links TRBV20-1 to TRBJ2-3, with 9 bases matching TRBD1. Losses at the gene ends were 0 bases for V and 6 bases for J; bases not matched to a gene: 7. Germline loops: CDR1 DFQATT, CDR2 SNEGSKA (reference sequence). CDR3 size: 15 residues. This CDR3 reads CSARDQGQGTDTQYF. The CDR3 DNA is TGCAGTGCTAGAGATCAGGGACAGGGAACGGATACGCAGTATTTT.